The 7 T cell receptor beta chains presented below share a single source sample, sequenced in a study of cytomegalovirus exposure and HLA in healthy donors. Amplification used 60 Vbeta primers and 13 Jbeta primers. Measured with immunoSEQ multiplex PCR; TCRdb has only the in-frame clones, and not every one. Among some 120,000 clones listed, approximately 80% were seen once. Sequenced input: PBMCs. The source is a female donor in good health and CMV-seronegative.

The genes are TRBV5-5 and TRBJ2-3, with a tentative D call TRBD1 (5 bases). CDR1 is SGHKS and CDR2 is YYEKEE in the germline V gene (reference sequence). Trimming took 4 bases from V and 0 from J, leaving 15 bases between them. This CDR3 comprises 16 residues. The DNA of the CDR3 is TGTGCCAGCAGCGTCCCGCTACAGGCTAGCACAGATACGCAGTATTTT. It encodes CASSVPLQASTDTQYF. Variable domain in full (rest from reference TRBV5-5 and TRBJ2-3): DAGVTQSPTHLIKTRGQQVTLRCSPISGHKSVSWYQQVLGQGPQFIFQYYEKEERGRGNFPDRFSARQFPNYSSELNVNALLLGDSALYLCASSVPLQASTDTQYFGPGTRLTVL.

This clone was detected a few times. J is TRBJ2-7 and V is TRBV18; D remains unclear. CDR1 is KGHSH, CDR2 LQKENI, per germline. Deletions cut 1 base from V and 0 bases from J, with 7 bases between. The CDR3 is 14 amino acids. The CDR3 reads CASSPQADSYEQYF. CDR3 bases: TGTGCCAGCTCACCACAGGCGGACTCCTACGAGCAGTACTTC.

The chain links TRBV19 to TRBJ2-5, with 11 bases aligning to TRBD2. The ends lost 6 bases at V and 11 bases at J; junction bases unmatched: 11. Germline V gene lookup returns CDR1 LNHDA and CDR2 SQIVND (reference sequence). The CDR3 extends over 14 amino acids. DNA of the CDR3: TGTGCCAGTAGAGTAGCGGGGGGGAGTGGGGAGCAGTACTTC. Protein sequence: CASRVAGGSGEQYF. The full variable domain, with the rest looked up from reference TRBV19 and TRBJ2-5, is DGGITQSPKYLFRKEGQNVTLSCEQNLNHDAMYWYRQDPGQGLRLIYYSQIVNDFQKGDIAEGYSVSREKKESFPLTVTSAQKNPTAFYLCASRVAGGSGEQYFGPGTRLLVL.

The V call is TRBV7-9, the J call TRBJ2-2, with D possibly TRBD1 on 5 matching bases. This CDR3 region has 13 residues. V lost 6 bases to trimming and J lost 8 bases, with 13 bases between them. In germline, CDR1 is SEHNR, CDR2 FQNEAQ (reference sequence). The CDR3 DNA follows: TGTGCCAGCAGTCCCCAGGGCGGAGGGGAGCTGTTTTTT. This encodes CASSPQGGGELFF.

The chain recombines TRBV19 with TRBJ1-2; 8 nucleotides line up with TRBD1. V gave up 4 bases and J gave up 8 bases; unmatched junction bases: 6. Per germline, CDR1 LNHDA and CDR2 SQIVND (reference sequence). CDR3 length: 13 amino acids. The CDR3 DNA reads as TGTGCCAGTAGTACCCAGGGGGCTGGGGGCTACACCTTC. Translated, it gives CASSTQGAGGYTF.

This sequence joins TRBV29-1 and TRBJ1-2; TRBD1 matches at 7 bases. The CDR3 totals 13 residues. The J segment lost 4 bases and the V segment lost 6 bases, leaving 8 bases of the junction unmatched. Germline values: CDR1 SQVTM, CDR2 ANQGSEA. This CDR3 reads CSVEKTGSYGYTF. CDR3 in DNA: TGCAGCGTCGAGAAGACAGGGTCCTATGGCTACACCTTC.

This sequence joins TRBV6-5 and TRBJ1-2; 7 bases are shared with TRBD1. Germline lookup yields CDR1 MNHEY and CDR2 SVGAGI. The V and J ends lost 6 bases and 6 bases, in that order; junction bases with no gene match: 4. CDR3 length equals 12 residues. In nucleotides, the CDR3 is TGTGCCAGCAGACAACAGGGGAATGGCTACACCTTC. It encodes CASRQQGNGYTF.